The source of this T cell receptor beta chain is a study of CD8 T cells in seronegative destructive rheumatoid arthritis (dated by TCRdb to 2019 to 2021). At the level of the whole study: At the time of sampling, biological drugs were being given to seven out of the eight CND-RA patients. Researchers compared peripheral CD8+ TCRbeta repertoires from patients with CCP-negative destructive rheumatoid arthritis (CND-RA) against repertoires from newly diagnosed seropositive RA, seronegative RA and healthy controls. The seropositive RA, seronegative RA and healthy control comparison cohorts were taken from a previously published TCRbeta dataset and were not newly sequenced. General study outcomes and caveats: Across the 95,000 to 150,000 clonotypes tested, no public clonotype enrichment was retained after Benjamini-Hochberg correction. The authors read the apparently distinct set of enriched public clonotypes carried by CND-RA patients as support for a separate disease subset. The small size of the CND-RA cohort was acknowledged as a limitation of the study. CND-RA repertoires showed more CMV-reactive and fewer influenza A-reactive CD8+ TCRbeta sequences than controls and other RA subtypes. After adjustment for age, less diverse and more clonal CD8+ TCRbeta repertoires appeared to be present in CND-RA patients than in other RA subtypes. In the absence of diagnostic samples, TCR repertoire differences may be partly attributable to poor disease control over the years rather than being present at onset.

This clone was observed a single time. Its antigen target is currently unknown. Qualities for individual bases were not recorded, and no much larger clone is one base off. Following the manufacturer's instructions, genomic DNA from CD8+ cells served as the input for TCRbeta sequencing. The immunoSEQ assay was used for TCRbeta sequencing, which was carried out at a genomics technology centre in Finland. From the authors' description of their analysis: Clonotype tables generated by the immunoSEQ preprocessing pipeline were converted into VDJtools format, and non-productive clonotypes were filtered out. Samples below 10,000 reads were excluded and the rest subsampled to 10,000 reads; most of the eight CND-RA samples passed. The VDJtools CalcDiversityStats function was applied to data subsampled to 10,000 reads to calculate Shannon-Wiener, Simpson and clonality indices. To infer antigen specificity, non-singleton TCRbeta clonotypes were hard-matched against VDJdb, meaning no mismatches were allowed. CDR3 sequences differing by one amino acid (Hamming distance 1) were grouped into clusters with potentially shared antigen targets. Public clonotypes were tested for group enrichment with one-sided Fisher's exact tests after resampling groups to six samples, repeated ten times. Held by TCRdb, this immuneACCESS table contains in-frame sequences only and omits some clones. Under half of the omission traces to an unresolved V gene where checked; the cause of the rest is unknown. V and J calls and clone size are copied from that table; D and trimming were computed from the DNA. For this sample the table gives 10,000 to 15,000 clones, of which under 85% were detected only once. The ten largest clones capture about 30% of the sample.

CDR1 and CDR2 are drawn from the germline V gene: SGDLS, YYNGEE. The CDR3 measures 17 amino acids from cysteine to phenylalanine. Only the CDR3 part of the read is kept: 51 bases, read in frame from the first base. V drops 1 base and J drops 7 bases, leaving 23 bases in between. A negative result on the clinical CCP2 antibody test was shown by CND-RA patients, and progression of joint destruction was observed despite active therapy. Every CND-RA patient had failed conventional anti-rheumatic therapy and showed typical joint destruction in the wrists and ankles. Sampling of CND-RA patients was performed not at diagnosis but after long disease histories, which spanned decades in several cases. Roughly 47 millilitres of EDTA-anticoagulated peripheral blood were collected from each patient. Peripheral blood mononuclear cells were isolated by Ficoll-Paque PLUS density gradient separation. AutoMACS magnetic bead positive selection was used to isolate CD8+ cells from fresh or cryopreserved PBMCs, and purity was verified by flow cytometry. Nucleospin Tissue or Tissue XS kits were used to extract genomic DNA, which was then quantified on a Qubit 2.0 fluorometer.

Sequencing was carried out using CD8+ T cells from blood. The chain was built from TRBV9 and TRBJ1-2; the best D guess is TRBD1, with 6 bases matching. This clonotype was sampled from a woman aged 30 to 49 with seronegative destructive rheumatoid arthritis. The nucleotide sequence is TGTGCCAGCAGCGTAACCGATCAGGGGCCAGGGTCCGCTGGCTACACCTTC. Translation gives CASSVTDQGPGSAGYTF.